The rows below give T cell receptor beta chains drawn from one sample of a study of cytomegalovirus exposure and HLA in healthy donors. Assay used: immunoSEQ multiplex PCR; TCRdb lists only in-frame clones, some missing. Of 130,000 to 150,000 clones listed, roughly 87% are singletons. Sequencing used PBMCs. Source of these receptors: a woman between 18 and 29 years old in good health and CMV-seropositive. Each CDR3 is given with its conserved first and last residue. Fields, in order: J gene, clone size, D gene, V gene, CDR3 protein, CDR3 DNA. The D gene is left open where the match is weak. Only some rows state a clone size, as once, few, many or a class for expanded clones.

>TRBJ1-5|-|TRBD1|TRBV2
CASSSGGQPQHF
TGTGCCAGCAGTTCAGGGGGCCAGCCCCAGCATTTT
>TRBJ1-2|-|TRBD1|TRBV28
CASSRDRRRGYTF
TGTGCCAGCAGCAGGGACAGGAGGCGTGGCTACACCTTC
>TRBJ1-6|few|TRBD1|TRBV10-3
CAIRPGQANSPLHF
TGTGCCATCAGACCGGGACAGGCTAATTCACCCCTCCACTTT
>TRBJ1-1|-|-|TRBV5-1
CASSPHRSTGNTEAFF
TGCGCCAGCAGCCCCCATAGATCGACAGGGAACACTGAAGCTTTCTTT
>TRBJ2-5|-|TRBD1|TRBV15
CATSMTGFQETQYF
TGTGCCACCAGCATGACAGGGTTCCAAGAGACCCAGTACTTC
>TRBJ2-3|-|TRBD2|TRBV11-2
CASSSFGSGGPSTDTQYF
TGTGCCAGCAGCTCCTTTGGTAGCGGGGGCCCTAGCACAGATACGCAGTATTTT
>TRBJ2-2|-|-|TRBV29-1
CSVGLRRQNYDTGELFF
TGCAGCGTTGGATTACGCCGACAAAATTACGACACCGGGGAGCTGTTTTTT
>TRBJ1-5|-|TRBD1|TRBV7-8
CASSSGQGSNQPQHF
TGTGCCAGCAGCTCGGGACAGGGTAGCAATCAGCCCCAGCATTTT
>TRBJ1-1|-|-|TRBV6-5
CASRSLNTEAFF
TGTGCCAGCAGGAGCCTGAACACTGAAGCTTTCTTT
>TRBJ1-5|-|-|TRBV27
CASSWGGGSNQPQHF
TGTGCCAGCAGTTGGGGTGGGGGCAGCAATCAGCCCCAGCATTTT
>TRBJ2-7|-|-|TRBV14
CASSPIDGRGYEQYF
TGTGCCAGCAGCCCCATCGACGGCAGGGGTTACGAGCAGTACTTC
>TRBJ2-1|-|-|TRBV7-2
CASTPRNEQFF
TGTGCCAGCACCCCGAGAAATGAGCAGTTCTTC
>TRBJ1-2|-|-|TRBV7-2
CASSLSRGYGYTF
TGTGCCAGCAGCTTATCTAGGGGGTATGGCTACACCTTC
>TRBJ1-5|-|TRBD1|TRBV6-1
CASSRQGKSNQPQHF
TGTGCCAGCAGTAGACAGGGAAAAAGCAATCAGCCCCAGCATTTT
>TRBJ1-2|few|-|TRBV29-1
CSVATGPNYGYTF
TGCAGCGTTGCTACAGGTCCCAACTATGGCTACACCTTC
>TRBJ1-5|-|-|TRBV6-6
CASSYKTGYNQPQHF
TGTGCCAGCAGTTACAAGACAGGATACAATCAGCCCCAGCATTTT
>TRBJ1-2|-|-|TRBV5-4
CASSLGQDYGYTF
TGTGCCAGCAGCTTGGGACAGGACTATGGCTACACCTTC
>TRBJ1-1|-|-|TRBV5-6
CASSLGSRTEAFF
TGTGCCAGCAGCTTGGGATCCCGAACAGAAGCTTTCTTT
>TRBJ1-5|-|-|TRBV6-1
CASRQGNQPQHF
TGTGCCAGTCGGCAGGGTAATCAGCCCCAGCATTTT
>TRBJ2-5|-|-|TRBV9
CASSPRHRMVDQYF
TGTGCCAGCAGCCCCCGCCACAGAATGGTAGACCAGTACTTC
>TRBJ2-5|-|-|TRBV2
CASSEAGQKGTQYF
TGTGCCAGCAGTGAAGCGGGGCAAAAGGGGACCCAGTACTTC
>TRBJ1-2|-|-|TRBV2
CASSDRYGYTF
TGTGCCAGCAGTGACCGCTATGGCTACACCTTC
>TRBJ1-2|once|TRBD1|TRBV7-8
CASSSDRGETYGYTF
TGTGCCAGCAGCTCGGACAGGGGGGAGACCTATGGCTACACCTTC
>TRBJ1-3|-|-|TRBV11-2
CASSAPVTGFSELGNTIYF
TGTGCCAGCAGCGCCCCAGTCACAGGGTTCTCCGAATTGGGAAACACCATATATTTT
>TRBJ1-6|-|TRBD1|TRBV5-6
CASKDRVNSPLHF
TGTGCCAGCAAGGACAGGGTAAATTCACCCCTCCACTTT
>TRBJ2-7|-|-|TRBV5-1
CASSLRGKLDEQYF
TGCGCCAGCAGCTTGCGGGGAAAGCTCGACGAGCAGTACTTC
>TRBJ1-4|-|TRBD1|TRBV4-2
CASSQTSDRGDEKLFF
TGTGCCAGCAGCCAAACATCGGACAGGGGGGACGAAAAACTGTTTTTT
>TRBJ2-1|-|-|TRBV5-1
CASSLVPGSDNEQFF
TGCGCCAGCAGCTTGGTCCCTGGGAGCGACAATGAGCAGTTCTTC
>TRBJ2-3|-|TRBD2|TRBV2
CASSDGLAGSTDTQYF
TGTGCCAGCAGCGATGGACTAGCGGGGAGCACAGATACGCAGTATTTT
>TRBJ1-1|once|TRBD1|TRBV5-1
CASSFWDRGPTTEAFF
TGCGCCAGCAGCTTTTGGGACAGGGGGCCGACCACTGAAGCTTTCTTT
>TRBJ2-2|-|-|TRBV5-1
CASSRTGELRSGELFF
TGCGCCAGCAGTAGAACGGGGGAACTCCGGTCCGGGGAGCTGTTTTTT
>TRBJ2-1|once|-|TRBV29-1
CSVRRGANNEQFF
TGCAGCGTCCGGCGGGGTGCGAACAATGAGCAGTTCTTC
>TRBJ1-6|-|TRBD1|TRBV6-1
CAIKTGLDNSPLHF
TGTGCCATCAAGACAGGGCTAGATAATTCACCCCTCCACTTT
>TRBJ1-1|-|-|TRBV7-8
CASSFGATVTEAFF
TGTGCCAGCAGCTTTGGGGCTACAGTCACTGAAGCTTTCTTT
>TRBJ2-7|-|TRBD2|TRBV6-5
CASSYMAGVTYEQYF
TGTGCCAGCAGTTATATGGCGGGGGTTACCTACGAGCAGTACTTC
>TRBJ1-1|-|-|TRBV5-1
CASSLDRRQLAEAFF
TGCGCCAGCAGCTTGGACAGGCGGCAGTTAGCTGAAGCTTTCTTT
>TRBJ2-7|-|-|TRBV10-3
CAISESKGGTYEQYF
TGTGCCATCAGTGAGTCCAAGGGGGGGACCTACGAGCAGTACTTC
>TRBJ2-1|once|-|TRBV11-2
CASSFIRSPHEQFF
TGTGCCAGCAGCTTTATACGTAGTCCCCATGAGCAGTTCTTC
>TRBJ1-2|-|-|TRBV10-1
CASSDRQGYGYTF
TGCGCCAGCAGTGACAGGCAGGGGTATGGCTACACCTTC
>TRBJ1-4|-|-|TRBV9
CASSASPGVGEKLFF
TGTGCCAGCAGCGCATCCCCCGGGGTAGGCGAAAAACTGTTTTTT
>TRBJ1-2|-|-|TRBV27
CASSTQPFGGVDYGYTF
TGTGCCAGCAGCACTCAGCCTTTCGGAGGGGTCGACTATGGCTACACCTTC
>TRBJ2-4|-|TRBD1|TRBV30
CAWKDFIKDRGNIQYF
TGTGCCTGGAAAGACTTTATTAAGGACAGGGGAAACATTCAGTACTTC
>TRBJ2-1|-|TRBD1|TRBV5-4
CASSFSRDRARYEQFF
TGTGCCAGCAGTTTTTCCCGGGACAGGGCTAGGTATGAGCAGTTCTTC
>TRBJ1-1|-|-|TRBV28
CASSDRRWAENTEAFF
TGTGCCAGCAGTGACAGGAGGTGGGCTGAAAACACTGAAGCTTTCTTT
>TRBJ1-5|-|-|TRBV4-1
CASSQGGLGALGQPQHF
TGCGCCAGCAGCCAAGGTGGATTGGGGGCTTTGGGTCAGCCCCAGCATTTT
>TRBJ1-6|-|-|TRBV14
CASSQAPGTTSPLHF
TGTGCCAGCAGCCAAGCTCCAGGGACAACTTCACCCCTCCACTTT
>TRBJ2-7|-|-|TRBV21-1
CASSKDSSYEQYF
TGTGCCAGCAGCAAAGACAGCTCCTACGAGCAGTACTTC
>TRBJ2-7|-|TRBD1|TRBV6-5
CASSYRGRGREQYF
TGTGCCAGCAGTTATCGGGGCAGGGGGCGCGAGCAGTACTTC
>TRBJ2-4|-|TRBD1|TRBV18
CASSPQAGQGETKRNIQYF
TGTGCCAGCTCACCGCAGGCGGGACAGGGGGAAACGAAACGAAACATTCAGTACTTC
>TRBJ2-1|-|TRBD2|TRBV7-2
CASSGGLGSYNEQFF
TGTGCCAGCAGCGGCGGACTAGGCTCCTACAATGAGCAGTTCTTC
>TRBJ2-6|-|-|TRBV7-9
CASSPEGVLTF
TGTGCCAGCAGCCCCGAGGGCGTCCTGACTTTC
>TRBJ1-4|-|-|TRBV30
CAWSPTNEKLFF
TGTGCCTGGAGCCCTACTAATGAAAAACTGTTTTTT
>TRBJ2-2|-|-|TRBV4-3
CASSQEGGRGTGELFF
TGCGCCAGCAGCCAAGAGGGGGGGCGCGGCACCGGGGAGCTGTTTTTT
>TRBJ2-5|-|TRBD2|TRBV2
CASGRLARVQETQYF
TGTGCCAGCGGGAGACTAGCCAGGGTACAAGAGACCCAGTACTTC
>TRBJ2-1|-|TRBD2|TRBV28
CASTVGVAGDEQFF
TGTGCCAGCACGGTGGGGGTAGCGGGGGATGAGCAGTTCTTC
>TRBJ1-2|-|TRBD1|TRBV6-5
CASSSGDSSNYGYTF
TGTGCCAGCAGTTCAGGGGACAGCTCTAACTATGGCTACACCTTC
>TRBJ2-1|-|TRBD1|TRBV6-6
CASSTGGNEQFF
TGTGCCAGCAGTACAGGGGGCAATGAGCAGTTCTTC
>TRBJ1-2|-|TRBD1|TRBV4-3
CASSQVPRQGWYYGYTF
TGCGCCAGCAGCCAAGTACCCCGACAGGGGTGGTACTATGGCTACACCTTC
>TRBJ2-7|-|TRBD1|TRBV6-5
CASSSGTGVYEQYF
TGTGCCAGCAGTTCCGGGACAGGGGTCTACGAGCAGTACTTC
>TRBJ1-2|-|-|TRBV5-1
CASSPAEGYGYTF
TGCGCCAGCAGCCCCGCGGAGGGGTATGGCTACACCTTC